Shown below are 18 T cell receptor beta chains from a single sample sequenced in a study of T cell responses to AZD1222 COVID-19 vaccine (dated by TCRdb to about 2021). The time point tag for this specimen amounts to: about 28 days (+/-7) after the second vaccine dose. The library was made by the immunoSEQ multiplex PCR assay. TCRdb took over this immuneACCESS table, retaining in-frame rearrangements with V and J assigned. Such tables are incomplete; in checked studies, under half of the missing clones stem from an unresolved V gene, and the remainder is unexplained. For this sample the table gives roughly 150,000 clones, of which roughly 90% were detected only once. Roughly 1.2% of the sample comes from the top ten. The specimen comprised peripheral blood, sampled 28 days after the second AZD1222 dose. The origin of the receptors is an adult who received the AZD1222 COVID-19 vaccine.

The chain has TRBV10-3 and TRBJ2-7, with TRBD2 identical over 9 bases. Germline lookup yields CDR1 ENHRY and CDR2 SYGVKD. CDR3 length equals 15 residues. With 6 bases clipped from V and 1 base from J, the junction kept 7 bases outside the gene matches. DNA for the CDR3: TGTGCCATCAGACAAAAAACTAGCGGGTCCTACGAGCAGTACTTC. It is translated as CAIRQKTSGSYEQYF.

This chain links TRBV7-2 with TRBJ2-7; TRBD2 aligns across 12 bases. This CDR3 is 17 amino acids long. Germline V gene data show CDR1 as SGHTA and CDR2 as FQGNSA. Losses at the gene ends were 4 bases for V and 4 bases for J; bases not matched to a gene: 11. CDR3 protein: CASSSGTSGRITYEQYF. The CDR3 bases are TGTGCCAGCAGCTCCGGGACTAGCGGGCGTATAACGTACGAGCAGTACTTC.

This chain uses TRBV27 with TRBJ1-6; perhaps TRBD1 as D (5 bases). CDR1 MNHEY and CDR2 SMNVEV come from the germline V gene (reference sequence). This CDR3 is 15 amino acids long. V lost 2 bases, J lost 4 bases, and 9 bases lay in between. The DNA for the CDR3 is TGTGCCAGCAGTTTAGGGGGTCATTATAATTCACCCCTCCACTTT. Its protein is CASSLGGHYNSPLHF.

The chain couples TRBV24-1 to TRBJ2-1; 10 bases are shared with TRBD2. J gave up 8 bases and V 3 bases, and 3 bases lay outside the gene matches. Germline assignment: CDR1 KGHDR and CDR2 SFDVKD. CDR3 length: 14 amino acids. The CDR3: CATSDASGGDEQFF. The CDR3 nucleotides are TGTGCCACCAGTGATGCTAGCGGGGGCGATGAGCAGTTCTTC.

The gene calls are TRBV13 and TRBJ1-2; 9 bases agree with TRBD1. Germline trimming cut 3 bases from V and 3 bases from J; bases unmatched to any gene: 2. CDR1 and CDR2 from the germline V gene are PRHDT and FYEKMQ (reference sequence). CDR3 size: 14 residues. CDR3 loop: CASSLGQGDYGYTF. DNA of the CDR3: TGTGCCAGCAGCTTGGGACAGGGAGACTATGGCTACACCTTC.

The chain couples TRBV4-3 to TRBJ2-1, with D hard to call. Germline CDR1 LGHNA, CDR2 YSLEER. The CDR3 consists of 15 residues. With 2 bases removed from V and 9 bases from J, the gap between germline ends came to 17 bases. The CDR3 protein is CASSQSGHLSGEQFF. DNA for the CDR3: TGCGCCAGCAGCCAATCGGGTCATTTGTCGGGTGAGCAGTTCTTC.

The chain recombines TRBV6-5 with TRBJ1-3; unclear D gene. V lost 0 bases, J lost 0 bases, and 9 bases lay in between. The germline V gene encodes CDR1 MNHEY and CDR2 SVGAGI. The CDR3 runs to 16 residues. CDR3 nucleotide sequence: TGTGCCAGCAGTTACTCGAAGTTTGACTCTGGAAACACCATATATTTT. It yields the protein CASSYSKFDSGNTIYF.

The chain joins TRBV5-7 to TRBJ2-3; D ambiguous. TRBV5-7 qualifies as an ORF whose function is uncertain. Trimming left V 2 bases short and J 4 bases short, with 14 bases between. This CDR3 is 15 amino acids long. This CDR3 is CASSLSESTPDTQYF. CDR3 in DNA: TGTGCCAGCAGCTTATCAGAGTCGACCCCAGATACGCAGTATTTT.

The CDR3 sequence is CASSLVQAEDGYTF. For the CDR3, the DNA is TGCGCCAGCAGCTTGGTTCAGGCCGAGGATGGCTACACCTTC. V and J are TRBV5-1 and TRBJ1-2, with D unclear. CDR3 length equals 14 residues. The germline V and J ends were trimmed by 0 bases and 6 bases, with 12 bases remaining between them. The germline gives CDR1 SGHRS, CDR2 YFSETQ.

This sequence joins TRBV18 and TRBJ1-1; no firm D call. CDR1 is KGHSH and CDR2 is LQKENI in the germline V gene. V lost 3 bases, J lost 2 bases, and 10 bases lay in between. The CDR3 totals 14 residues. CDR3 residues: CASSPSGLNTEAFF. The CDR3 bases are TGTGCCAGCTCACCGTCGGGGTTAAACACTGAAGCTTTCTTT.

This clone was counted once. The CDR3 protein is CASSPRQGYGYTF. The CDR3 DNA reads TGTGCCAGCAGTCCAAGACAGGGGTACGGCTACACCTTC. The chain recombines TRBV12-3 or TRBV12-4 with TRBJ1-2; 8 nucleotides align to TRBD1. The CDR3 consists of 13 residues. V lost 5 bases to trimming and J lost 8 bases; unmatched junction nucleotides: 7.

The chain employs TRBV13 and TRBJ2-1, with 13 bases lining up with TRBD2. The CDR3 is 16 amino acids. Germline trimming cut 0 bases from V and 8 bases from J; bases unmatched to any gene: 4. Per the germline V gene, CDR1 is PRHDT and CDR2 is FYEKMQ (reference sequence). DNA of the CDR3: TGTGCCAGCAGCTTAGGACTAGCGGGAGGGCCAGATGAGCAGTTCTTC. Amino acids: CASSLGLAGGPDEQFF.

This chain links TRBV7-9 with TRBJ2-2; 7 bases are shared with TRBD1. The ends lost 8 bases at V and 4 bases at J; junction bases unmatched: 10. This CDR3 spans 15 amino acids. CDR1 and CDR2 (germline): SEHNR, FQNEAQ (reference sequence). In DNA, the CDR3 is TGTGCCAGCTTACGTGACAGGGCTGGCACCGGGGAGCTGTTTTTT. It is translated as CASLRDRAGTGELFF.

V usage is TRBV27 and J usage is TRBJ1-1; unclear D gene. Germline CDR1 MNHEY, CDR2 SMNVEV (reference sequence). CDR3 size: 14 residues. Trimming pared 2 bases from V and 4 bases from J, leaving 11 bases between. The CDR3 coding sequence is TGTGCCAGCAGTTTAGCAGGAATCGGCACTGAAGCTTTCTTT. Its translation is CASSLAGIGTEAFF.

The V gene is TRBV19, the J gene TRBJ1-3, with D unresolved. CDR1 and CDR2 (germline): LNHDA, SQIVND (reference sequence). The CDR3 contains 14 residues. Deletions cut 7 bases from V and 0 bases from J, with 10 bases between. The CDR3 loop is CASTSGSSGNTIYF. CDR3 sequence (DNA): TGTGCCAGTACATCGGGGAGCTCTGGAAACACCATATATTTT.

In this sample, this clone turned up once. The chain is built from TRBV4-3 and TRBJ1-4; D uncertain. The CDR3 covers 13 residues. The V end was cut by 3 bases, the J end by 8 bases, with 10 bases between. Germline lookup yields CDR1 LGHNA and CDR2 YSLEER. The CDR3 DNA sequence: TGCGCCAGCAGCCAGTGGACGGACGAAAAACTGTTTTTT. It encodes CASSQWTDEKLFF.

The chain combines TRBV9 with TRBJ1-2; a weak D match, TRBD1 (6 bases). V lost 1 base and J 5 bases, leaving 12 bases between the germline ends. The CDR3 is made up of 14 amino acids. Germline lookup yields CDR1 SGDLS and CDR2 YYNGEE. The CDR3 nucleotides read TGTGCCAGCAGCGTATCTGGGGGCCGGTATGGCTACACCTTC. This translates into CASSVSGGRYGYTF.

J is TRBJ1-6 and V is TRBV6-2 or TRBV6-3; 7 bases map to TRBD1. V lost 4 bases, J lost 8 bases, and 2 bases stayed unmatched. CDR3 size: 13 residues. CDR1 and CDR2 from the germline V gene are MNHEY and SVGEGT. The CDR3, as DNA: TGTGCCAGCAGTTCGCAGGGGGATTCACCCCTCCACTTT. Residues: CASSSQGDSPLHF.